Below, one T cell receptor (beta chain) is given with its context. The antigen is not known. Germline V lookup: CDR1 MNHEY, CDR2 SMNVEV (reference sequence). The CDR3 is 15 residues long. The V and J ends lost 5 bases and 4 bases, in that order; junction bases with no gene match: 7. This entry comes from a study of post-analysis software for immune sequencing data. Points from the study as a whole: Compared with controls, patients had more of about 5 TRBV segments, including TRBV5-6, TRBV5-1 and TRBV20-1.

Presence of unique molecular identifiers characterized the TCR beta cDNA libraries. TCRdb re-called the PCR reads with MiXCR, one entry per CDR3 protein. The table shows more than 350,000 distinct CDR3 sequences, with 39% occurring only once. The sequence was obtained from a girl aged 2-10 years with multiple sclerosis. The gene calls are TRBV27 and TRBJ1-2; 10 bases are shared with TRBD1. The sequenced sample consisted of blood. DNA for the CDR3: TGTGCCAGCAGTATACAAGGGACAGGGGTCTATGGCTACACCTTC. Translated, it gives CASSIQGTGVYGYTF.